The T cell receptor (beta chain) under discussion was sequenced for a study of cytomegalovirus exposure and HLA in healthy donors. For the study at large: T cells numbering about 200 million yielded some 120 million unique TCR beta sequences in an earlier analysis.

PCR amplification relied on 60 Vbeta primers (plus 13 Jbeta primers). Repertoires were generated with immunoSEQ multiplex PCR, while TCRdb's copy carries only in-frame clones and drops some. The sample contains about 62,000 clones, about 80% of which appear only once. The V gene's germline CDR1 is MNHEY and CDR2 SVGAGI. Trimming took off 10 bases at V and 1 base at J, with 16 bases between the two ends. The CDR3 covers 14 residues. Comments on this clone: Its antigen is as yet unknown.

Broader study findings: For most subjects, TCR beta sequences were reported to predict HLA-A and HLA-B alleles with accuracy. In a later analysis, parvovirus B19, influenza, CMV and Epstein-Barr virus appeared linked to several top co-occurrence clusters.

The sequenced sample consisted of PBMCs. The TCR originated in a man aged 55 to 70 in good health and CMV-seropositive. The V and J genes are TRBV6-5 and TRBJ1-2; weak D call: TRBD1 (5 bases). CDR3 amino acids: CAIGGDVLNYGYTF. Here the CDR3 DNA reads TGTGCCATTGGGGGGGACGTACTTAACTATGGCTACACCTTC.